This T cell receptor beta chain was sequenced during a study of blood T cell repertoires in COVID-19. Study context: Collection of acute and convalescent COVID-19 samples took place in the United States, Italy and Spain.

Enrollment of patients from Seattle took place during active infection, with longitudinal follow-up. This CDR3 has 14 amino acids. Deletions cut 1 base from V and 4 bases from J, with 8 bases between. In germline, CDR1 is MNHNS, CDR2 SASEGT. The authors' processing: Reference gene primers were amplified, and this amplification served to estimate nucleated cell counts. Assay: immunoSEQ multiplex PCR; the TCRdb copy retains only in-frame clones and omits some. From that table come the V and J calls and clone size; the DNA was used to work out D and trimming. The table records about 190,000 clones, 82% of them present only once.

Sequenced material: peripheral blood. The chain couples TRBV6-1 to TRBJ1-5; no definite D call. This sequence originates from an older woman with COVID-19, enrolled during active disease. DNA for the CDR3: TGTGCCAGCAGTGAAGGGTCCGGGAATCAGCCCCAGCATTTT. Translating gives CASSEGSGNQPQHF.